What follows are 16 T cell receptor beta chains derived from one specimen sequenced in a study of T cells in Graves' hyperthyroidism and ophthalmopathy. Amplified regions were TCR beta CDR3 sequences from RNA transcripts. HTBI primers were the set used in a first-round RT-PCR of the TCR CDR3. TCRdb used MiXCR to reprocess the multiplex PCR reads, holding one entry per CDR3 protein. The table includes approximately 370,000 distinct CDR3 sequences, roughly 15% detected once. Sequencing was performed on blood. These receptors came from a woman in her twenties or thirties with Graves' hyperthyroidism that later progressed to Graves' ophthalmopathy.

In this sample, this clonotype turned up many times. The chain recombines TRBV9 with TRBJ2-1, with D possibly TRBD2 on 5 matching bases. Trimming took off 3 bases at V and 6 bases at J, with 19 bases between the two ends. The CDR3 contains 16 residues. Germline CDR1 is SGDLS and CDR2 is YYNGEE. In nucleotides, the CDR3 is TGTGCCAGCAGCGCAAAGCCGGAGGAGGTGGGCAATGAGCAGTTCTTC. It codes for CASSAKPEEVGNEQFF.

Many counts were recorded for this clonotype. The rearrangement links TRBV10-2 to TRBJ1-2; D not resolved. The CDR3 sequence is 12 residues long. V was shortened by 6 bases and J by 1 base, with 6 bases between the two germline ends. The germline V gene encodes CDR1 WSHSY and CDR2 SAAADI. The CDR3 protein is CASRPNNYGYTF. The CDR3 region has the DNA TGCGCCAGCAGGCCCAATAACTATGGCTACACCTTC.

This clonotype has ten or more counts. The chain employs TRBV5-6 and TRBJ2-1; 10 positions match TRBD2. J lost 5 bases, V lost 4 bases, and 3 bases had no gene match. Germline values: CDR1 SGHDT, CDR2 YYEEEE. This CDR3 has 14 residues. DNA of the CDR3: TGTGCCAGCAGCCCTGGACTAGCGGACAATGAGCAGTTCTTC. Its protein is CASSPGLADNEQFF.

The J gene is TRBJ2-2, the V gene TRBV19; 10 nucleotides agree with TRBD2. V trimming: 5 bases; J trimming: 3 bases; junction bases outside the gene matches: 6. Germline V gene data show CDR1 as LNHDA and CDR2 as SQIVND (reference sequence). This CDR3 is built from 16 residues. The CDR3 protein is CASSVPGLAYTGELFF. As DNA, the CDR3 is TGTGCCAGTAGTGTCCCGGGACTAGCGTACACCGGGGAGCTGTTTTTT.

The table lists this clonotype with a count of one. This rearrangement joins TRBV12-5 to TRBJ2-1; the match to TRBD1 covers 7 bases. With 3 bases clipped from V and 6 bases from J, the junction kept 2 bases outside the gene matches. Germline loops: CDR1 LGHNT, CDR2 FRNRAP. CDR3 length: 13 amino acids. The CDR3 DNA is TGTGCTAGTGGTTTACGACAGGGCAATGAGCAGTTCTTC. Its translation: CASGLRQGNEQFF.

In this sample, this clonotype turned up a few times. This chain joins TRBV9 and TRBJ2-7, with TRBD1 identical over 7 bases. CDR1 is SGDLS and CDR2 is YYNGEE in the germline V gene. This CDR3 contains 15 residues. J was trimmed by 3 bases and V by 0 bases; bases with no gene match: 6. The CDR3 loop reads CASSVAAQGHYEQYF. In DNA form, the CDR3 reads TGTGCCAGCAGCGTAGCTGCACAGGGGCACTACGAGCAGTACTTC.

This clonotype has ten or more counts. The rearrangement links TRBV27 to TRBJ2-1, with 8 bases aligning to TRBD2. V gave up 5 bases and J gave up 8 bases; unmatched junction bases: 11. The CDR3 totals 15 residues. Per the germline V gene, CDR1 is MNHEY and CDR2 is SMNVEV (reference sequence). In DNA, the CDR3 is TGTGCCAGCAGTCGCGGGGGGCCTCAATTCTATGAGCAGTTCTTC. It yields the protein CASSRGGPQFYEQFF.

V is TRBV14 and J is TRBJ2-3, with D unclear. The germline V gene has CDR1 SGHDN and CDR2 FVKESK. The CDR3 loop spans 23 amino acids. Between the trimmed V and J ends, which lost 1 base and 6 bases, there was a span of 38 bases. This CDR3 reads CASSQGTITSFITSDTNRDTQYF. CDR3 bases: TGTGCCAGCAGCCAAGGAACGATAACCTCCTTTATAACCTCAGACACAAACCGCGATACGCAGTATTTT.

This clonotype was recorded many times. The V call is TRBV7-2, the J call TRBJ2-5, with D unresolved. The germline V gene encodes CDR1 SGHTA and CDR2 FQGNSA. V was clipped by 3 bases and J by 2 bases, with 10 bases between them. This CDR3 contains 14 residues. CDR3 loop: CASSLELVQETQYF. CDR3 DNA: TGTGCCAGCAGCTTGGAGCTAGTTCAAGAGACCCAGTACTTC.

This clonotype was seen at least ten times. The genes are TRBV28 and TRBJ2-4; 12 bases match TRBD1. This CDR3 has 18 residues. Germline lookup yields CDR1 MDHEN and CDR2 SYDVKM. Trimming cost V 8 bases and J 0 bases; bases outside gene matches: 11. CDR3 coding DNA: TGTGCCAGCCAATGGGGACAGGGGGCAATATTAGCCAAAAACATTCAGTACTTC. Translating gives CASQWGQGAILAKNIQYF.

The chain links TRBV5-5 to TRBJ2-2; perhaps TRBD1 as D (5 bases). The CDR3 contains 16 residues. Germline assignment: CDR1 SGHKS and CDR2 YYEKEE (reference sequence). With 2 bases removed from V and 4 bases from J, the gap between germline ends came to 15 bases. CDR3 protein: CASSFLKGIGTGELFF. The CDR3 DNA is TGTGCCAGCAGCTTTCTTAAGGGGATAGGCACCGGGGAGCTGTTTTTT.

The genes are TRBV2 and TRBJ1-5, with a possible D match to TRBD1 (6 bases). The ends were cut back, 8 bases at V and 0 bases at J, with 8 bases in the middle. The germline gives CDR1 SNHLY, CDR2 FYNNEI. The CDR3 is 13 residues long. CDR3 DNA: TGTGCCAGCGGGACACATAGCAATCAGCCCCAGCATTTT. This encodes CASGTHSNQPQHF.

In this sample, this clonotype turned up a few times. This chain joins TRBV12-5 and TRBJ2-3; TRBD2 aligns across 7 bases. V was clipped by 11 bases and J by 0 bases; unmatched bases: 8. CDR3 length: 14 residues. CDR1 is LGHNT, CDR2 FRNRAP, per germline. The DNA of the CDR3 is TGTGCTCGATCTAGCGGAGTAAGCACAGATACGCAGTATTTT. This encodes CARSSGVSTDTQYF.

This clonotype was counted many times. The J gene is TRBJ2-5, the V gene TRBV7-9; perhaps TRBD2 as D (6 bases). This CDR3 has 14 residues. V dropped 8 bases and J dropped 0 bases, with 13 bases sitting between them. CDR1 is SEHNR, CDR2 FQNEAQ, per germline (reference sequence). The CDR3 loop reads CASSGTQYQETQYF. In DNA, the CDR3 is TGTGCCAGCTCCGGGACTCAATACCAAGAGACCCAGTACTTC.

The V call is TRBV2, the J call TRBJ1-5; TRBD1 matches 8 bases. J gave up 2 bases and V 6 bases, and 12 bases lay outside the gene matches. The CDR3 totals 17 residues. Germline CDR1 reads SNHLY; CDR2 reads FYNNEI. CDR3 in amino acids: CASRPGQVILGNQPQHF. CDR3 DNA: TGTGCCAGCAGGCCGGGACAGGTGATATTGGGCAATCAGCCCCAGCATTTT.

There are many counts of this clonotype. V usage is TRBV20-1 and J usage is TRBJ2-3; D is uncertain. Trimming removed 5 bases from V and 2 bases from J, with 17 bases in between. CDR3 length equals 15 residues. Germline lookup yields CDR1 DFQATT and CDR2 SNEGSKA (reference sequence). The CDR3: CSAPAVAGYTDTQYF. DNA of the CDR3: TGCAGTGCTCCAGCCGTGGCAGGTTACACAGATACGCAGTATTTT.